A few counts support the clone carrying this T cell receptor beta chain. The data are from a study of identical twins. Unique molecular identifiers were present on the cDNA, which also gained a universal primer site by template switching. TCRdb ran MiXCR on the 5' RACE reads and lists one entry per CDR3 protein. The profile shows 1.5 million to 2 million distinct CDR3 sequences, under 35% of them singletons. With 5 bases clipped from V and 4 bases from J, the junction kept 8 bases outside the gene matches. CDR1 is SEHNR, CDR2 FQNEAQ, per germline (reference sequence). This CDR3 region has 15 residues.

The sequenced sample consisted of cord blood. V and J are TRBV7-9 and TRBJ1-3, with 7 bases aligning to TRBD1. The sequence came from a newborn girl in good health. CDR3 bases: TGTGCCAGCAGCCTAAGGACAGGAGAGGGAAACACCATATATTTT. It specifies CASSLRTGEGNTIYF.